This passage covers 2 T cell receptor beta chains from one sample sequenced in a study of T-cell reconstitution after alpha-beta-depleted transplantation in children. During its preparation, the TCRbeta library received unique molecular identifiers. TCRdb used MiXCR to reprocess the PCR reads, holding one entry per CDR3 protein. The table includes some 440,000 distinct CDR3 sequences, 15% to 20% detected once. The sample consisted of PBMCs, mostly from graft donor cells, taken 360 days after TCRalphabeta/CD19-depleted stem cell transplant. The receptors were sampled from a boy under two years old who had a stem cell transplant for Wiskott-Aldrich syndrome, so the T cells may come from the graft donor.

This clonotype was seen more than once but under ten times. The chain joins TRBV7-9 to TRBJ1-5; the match to TRBD1 covers 7 bases. The V and J ends lost 3 bases and 3 bases, in that order; junction bases with no gene match: 5. CDR3 length equals 15 residues. The germline CDR1 and CDR2 sequences are SEHNR and FQNEAQ (reference sequence). As DNA, the CDR3 is TGTGCCAGCAGCTTCTCTACAGGGGTCAATCAGCCCCAGCATTTT. Translation: CASSFSTGVNQPQHF. Variable domain in full (rest from reference TRBV7-9 and TRBJ1-5): DTGVSQNPRHKITKRGQNVTFRCDPISEHNRLYWYRQTLGQGPEFLTYFQNEAQLEKSRLLSDRFSAERPKGSFSTLEIQRTEQGDSAMYLCASSFSTGVNQPQHFGDGTRLSIL.

This sequence joins TRBV20-1 and TRBJ2-1, with D maybe TRBD2 (6 bases). V lost 1 base, J lost 2 bases, and 12 bases lay in between. Germline loops: CDR1 DFQATT, CDR2 SNEGSKA (reference sequence). The CDR3 spans 15 residues. The CDR3 spells CSARVETSTYNEQFF. In DNA, the CDR3 is TGCAGTGCTAGAGTGGAGACTAGTACCTACAATGAGCAGTTCTTC.